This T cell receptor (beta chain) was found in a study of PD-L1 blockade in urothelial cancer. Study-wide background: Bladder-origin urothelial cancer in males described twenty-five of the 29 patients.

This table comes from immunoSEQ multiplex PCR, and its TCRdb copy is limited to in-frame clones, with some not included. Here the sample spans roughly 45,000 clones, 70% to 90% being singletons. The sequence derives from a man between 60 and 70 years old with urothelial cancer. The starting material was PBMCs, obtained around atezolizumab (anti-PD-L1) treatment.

The CDR3: CASSFQRDHRWEPQHF. CDR3 nucleotide sequence: TGTGCCAGCAGTTTTCAGCGGGACCACCGATGGGAGCCCCAGCATTTT. The rearrangement joins TRBV28 to TRBJ1-5; D may be TRBD1 (5 bases). Trimming took 3 bases from V and 8 from J, leaving 20 bases between them. This CDR3 has 16 residues. Germline V gives CDR1 MDHEN, CDR2 SYDVKM.